The 2 T cell receptor beta chains given below trace back to one sample, sequenced in a study of T-cell memory formation after mild COVID-19. Each CDR3 protein gets one entry after TCRdb re-called the 5' RACE reads with MiXCR. The sample includes about 400,000 distinct CDR3 sequences, about 25% of them seen just once. The sequenced sample consisted of PBMCs or a T cell subset sorted from them (not recorded which). The source is an adult woman who had mild COVID-19 (a few samples of this study predate the infection). Cell type and time point are not known.

This clonotype occurred a few times. The gene calls are TRBV6-2 or TRBV6-3 and TRBJ2-1, with TRBD2 matching 10 bases. This CDR3 comprises 14 residues. CDR1 is MNHEY, CDR2 SVGEGT, per germline. Losses at the gene ends were 7 bases for V and 7 bases for J; bases not matched to a gene: 7. CDR3 protein: CASIFSGRLNEQFF. CDR3 bases: TGTGCCAGCATTTTTAGCGGGAGGCTAAATGAGCAGTTCTTC.

This clonotype occurred a few times. The chain combines TRBV9 with TRBJ2-3; TRBD1 might be the D (5 bases). V lost 3 bases to trimming and J lost 1 base, with 12 bases between them. The germline gives CDR1 SGDLS, CDR2 YYNGEE. This CDR3 contains 15 residues. CDR3 DNA: TGTGCCAGCAGCGCCCAGGGATGGGGCACAGATACGCAGTATTTT. Translation gives CASSAQGWGTDTQYF.